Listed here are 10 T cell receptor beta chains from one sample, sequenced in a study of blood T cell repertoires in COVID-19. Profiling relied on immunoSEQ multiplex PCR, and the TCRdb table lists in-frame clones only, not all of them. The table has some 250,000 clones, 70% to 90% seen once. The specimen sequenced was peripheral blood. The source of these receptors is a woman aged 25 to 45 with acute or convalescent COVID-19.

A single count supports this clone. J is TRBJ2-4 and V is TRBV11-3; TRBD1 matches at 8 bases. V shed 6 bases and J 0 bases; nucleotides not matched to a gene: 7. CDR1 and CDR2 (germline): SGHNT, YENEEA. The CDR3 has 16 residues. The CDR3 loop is CASSPGQGQAKNIQYF. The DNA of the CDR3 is TGTGCCAGCAGTCCCGGACAGGGCCAAGCCAAAAACATTCAGTACTTC.

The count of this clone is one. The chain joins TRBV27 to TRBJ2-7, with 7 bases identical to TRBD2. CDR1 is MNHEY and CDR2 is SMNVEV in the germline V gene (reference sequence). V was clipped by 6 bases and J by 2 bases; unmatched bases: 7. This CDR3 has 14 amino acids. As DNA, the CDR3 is TGTGCCAGCAGACCAGCGGGGTACGCCTACGAGCAGTACTTC. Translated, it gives CASRPAGYAYEQYF.

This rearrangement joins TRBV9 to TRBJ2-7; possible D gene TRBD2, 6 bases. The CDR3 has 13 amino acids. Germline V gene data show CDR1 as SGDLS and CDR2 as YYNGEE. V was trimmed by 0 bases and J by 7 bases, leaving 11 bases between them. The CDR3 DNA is TGTGCCAGCAGCGTAGCTGGGGGGTGGGAGCAGTACTTC. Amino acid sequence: CASSVAGGWEQYF.

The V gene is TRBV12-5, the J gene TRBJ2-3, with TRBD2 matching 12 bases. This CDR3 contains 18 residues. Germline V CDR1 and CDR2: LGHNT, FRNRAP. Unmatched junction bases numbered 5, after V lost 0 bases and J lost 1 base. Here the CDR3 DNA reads TGTGCTAGTGGTTTGGTCATGACTAGCGGGAGAGGCACAGATACGCAGTATTTT. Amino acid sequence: CASGLVMTSGRGTDTQYF.

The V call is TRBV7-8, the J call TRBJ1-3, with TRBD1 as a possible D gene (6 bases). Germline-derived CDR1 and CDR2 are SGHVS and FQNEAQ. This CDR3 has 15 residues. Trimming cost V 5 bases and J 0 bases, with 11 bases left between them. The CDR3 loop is CASSPRTDSGNTIYF. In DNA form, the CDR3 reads TGTGCCAGCAGCCCCAGGACAGACTCTGGAAACACCATATATTTT.

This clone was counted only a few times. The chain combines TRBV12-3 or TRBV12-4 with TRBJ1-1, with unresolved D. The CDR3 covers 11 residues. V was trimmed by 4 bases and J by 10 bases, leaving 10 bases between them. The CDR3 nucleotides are TGTGCCAGCAGTTCATATGGCGGAGCTTTCTTT. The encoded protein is CASSSYGGAFF.

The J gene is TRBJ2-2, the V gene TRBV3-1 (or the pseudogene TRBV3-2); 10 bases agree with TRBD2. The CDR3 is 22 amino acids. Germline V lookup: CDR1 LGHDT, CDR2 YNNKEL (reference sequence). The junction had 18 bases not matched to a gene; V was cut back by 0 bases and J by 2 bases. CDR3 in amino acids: CASSQDSGQWGLAGVNTGELFF. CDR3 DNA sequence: TGTGCCAGCAGCCAAGACTCCGGCCAGTGGGGGCTAGCGGGAGTAAACACCGGGGAGCTGTTTTTT.

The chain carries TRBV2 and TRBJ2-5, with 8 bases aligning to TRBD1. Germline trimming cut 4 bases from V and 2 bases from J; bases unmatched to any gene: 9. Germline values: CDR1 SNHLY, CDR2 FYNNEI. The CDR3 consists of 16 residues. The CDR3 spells CASSGYGQGGQETQYF. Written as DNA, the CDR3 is TGTGCCAGCAGTGGATACGGACAGGGTGGGCAAGAGACCCAGTACTTC.

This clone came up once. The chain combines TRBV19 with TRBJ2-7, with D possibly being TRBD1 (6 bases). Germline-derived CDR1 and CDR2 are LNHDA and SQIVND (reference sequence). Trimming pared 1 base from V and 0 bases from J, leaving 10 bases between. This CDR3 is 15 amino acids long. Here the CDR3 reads CASSIGGTLSYEQYF. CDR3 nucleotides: TGTGCCAGTAGTATAGGTGGGACACTCTCCTACGAGCAGTACTTC.

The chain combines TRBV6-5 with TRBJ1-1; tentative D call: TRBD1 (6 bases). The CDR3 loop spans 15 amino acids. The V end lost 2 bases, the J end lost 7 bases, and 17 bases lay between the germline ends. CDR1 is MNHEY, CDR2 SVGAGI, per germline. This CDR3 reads CASSYLGQSVFEAFF. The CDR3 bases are TGTGCCAGCAGTTACCTCGGACAGTCTGTCTTTGAAGCTTTCTTT.